Here is one T cell receptor beta chain with its context. Its matching antigen is unknown. The data originate from a study of T cell repertoires in cytomegalovirus infection. With 4 bases removed from V and 6 bases from J, the gap between germline ends came to 9 bases. Germline CDR1 SNHLY, CDR2 FYNNEI. The length of the CDR3 is 13 residues. MiXCR, applied by TCRdb to the reads, yields one record per CDR3 protein. The table shows nearly 700,000 distinct CDR3 sequences, with roughly a third occurring only once. The source material was cultured PBMCs, sampled from culture after CMV antigen stimulation. The clonotype originates from a human donor in good health (CMV status not recorded). Some clones in this sample may be carry-over from other donors' samples. The chain employs TRBV2 and TRBJ1-4; no definite D call. CDR3 amino acids: CASSGVFDEKLFF. Here the CDR3 DNA reads TGTGCCAGCAGTGGGGTTTTCGATGAAAAACTGTTTTTT.